The following is a T cell receptor (beta chain) sequence with its context. Researchers sorted participants into cohorts using their self-reported clinical history. Recovered status in Cohort 3 required two negative PCRs, clearance, or symptom resolution. The V and J ends lost 4 bases and 0 bases respectively, with 11 bases between them. Germline CDR1 is LGHNA and CDR2 is YSLEER. CDR3 size: 15 residues. This sample was included in a study of blood T cell repertoires in COVID-19. Authors' methods: Nucleated cell counts were estimated from reference gene primer amplification. Some clones are missing from TCRdb's copy, which holds only in-frame ones; the method was immunoSEQ multiplex PCR. Clonal size and the V and J genes are those of that table, whereas D and trimming came from the DNA. The sample holds 200,000 to 300,000 clones; around 86% are singletons and the top ten take 2% to 2.5%.

This clonotype was sampled from a woman aged 45-65 years who had recovered from COVID-19. The chain joins TRBV4-3 to TRBJ2-3; weak D call: TRBD1 (5 bases). The sequenced sample was PBMCs or T cells enriched from blood (not recorded which). This CDR3 reads CASSRQLSSTDTQYF. In DNA, the CDR3 is TGCGCCAGCAGCCGACAGTTATCTAGCACAGATACGCAGTATTTT.